These T cell receptor beta chains were read from a single sample in a study of cytomegalovirus exposure and HLA in healthy donors. Clones were sequenced by immunoSEQ multiplex PCR, and TCRdb holds only the in-frame ones, with some missing. The profile shows about 160,000 clones, about 75% of them singletons. The sample was PBMCs. The receptors here all came from a female donor in good health and CMV-seronegative. The CDR3 runs from the conserved cysteine through the conserved F or W. Size tells how often a clone was seen (once, few, many) or the class of an expanded clone, and some rows leave it out.

>TRBV29-1|TRBJ2-2|17|once
CSARGLAGGVYTGELFF
>TRBV28|TRBJ2-7|15|NA
CASREWTSGSYEQYF
>TRBV7-9|TRBJ2-5|15|NA
CASSLGSGVQETQYF
>TRBV19|TRBJ2-7|12|NA
CASSIQGDEQYF
>TRBV7-9|TRBJ1-4|15|once
CASSFTGTGSEKLFF
>TRBV4-3|TRBJ1-1|14|once
CASSLMGGNTEAFF
>TRBV4-3|TRBJ2-4|15|few
CASSQDGTGGNIQYF
>TRBV6-1|TRBJ1-5|14|NA
CASMGGAGNQPQHF
>TRBV14|TRBJ2-4|15|NA
CASSPQGLAKNIQYF
>TRBV19|TRBJ2-7|13|NA
CASMGAGGYEQYF
>TRBV27|TRBJ1-2|13|NA
CASRGREVRGYTF
>TRBV30|TRBJ2-3|11|few
CAWWSADTQYF
>TRBV11-2|TRBJ2-1|14|NA
CASSLGGSLNEQFF
>TRBV5-1|TRBJ2-1|14|NA
CTSSSRVLRDEQFF
>TRBV5-1|TRBJ1-5|15|once
CASSLEGRGDQPQHF
>TRBV5-1|TRBJ2-1|13|NA
CASGLATYNEQFF
>TRBV18|TRBJ1-1|13|NA
CASSPRQHTEAFF
>TRBV11-3|TRBJ2-2|15|NA
CASSLTSGYTGELFF
>TRBV25-1|NA|14|NA
CASSGSGHNYEQYF
>TRBV5-8|TRBJ2-4|13|NA
CASSFGQGSIQYF
>TRBV2|TRBJ2-3|13|NA
CASPSAGADTQYF
>TRBV7-2|TRBJ2-1|15|few
CASSLTPSRDNEQFF
>TRBV19|TRBJ1-5|15|NA
CASSPRTGTNQPQHF
>TRBV29-1|TRBJ2-7|14|NA
CSVEGSGSSYEQYF
>TRBV4-1|TRBJ1-5|17|NA
CASRGRIGGGINQPQHF
>TRBV28|TRBJ2-7|15|NA
CASSLPGGTSYEQYF
>TRBV30|TRBJ1-5|14|few
CAWGQGGNNQPQHF
>TRBV7-2|TRBJ1-1|13|NA
CASSPGHPTEAFF
>TRBV5-5|TRBJ2-7|15|NA
CASSPNWGTVYEQYF
>TRBV7-3|TRBJ2-2|14|NA
CASSLSAGTGELFF
>TRBV7-6|TRBJ2-7|13|NA
CASSLAPGNEQYF
>TRBV2|TRBJ2-2|13|NA
CASSVIGAGELFF
>TRBV6-5|TRBJ2-7|13|NA
CASSYYRDYEQYF
>TRBV28|TRBJ2-1|12|NA
CASSPTYNEQFF
>TRBV6-5|TRBJ2-3|15|NA
CASSLSGPEPDTQYF
>TRBV2|TRBJ2-3|16|NA
CASSEGVAGVRDTQYF
>TRBV6-6|TRBJ2-3|16|NA
CASSYGLAGSTDTQYF
>TRBV18|TRBJ2-1|13|NA
CASRSTGGNEQFF
>TRBV5-1|TRBJ2-3|16|NA
CASSLGGTSATDTQYF
>TRBV28|TRBJ2-3|16|NA
CASRPPRDRATDTQYF
>TRBV7-9|TRBJ1-3|17|NA
CASSPYPGTERGNTIYF
>TRBV9|TRBJ2-7|12|NA
CASSAFRTALTF
>TRBV28|TRBJ2-5|16|NA
CASKGVGTGFQETQYF
>TRBV5-1|TRBJ2-2|16|NA
CASGARPVMNTGELFF
>TRBV28|TRBJ2-7|13|NA
CASSYRGGYEQYF
>TRBV4-3|TRBJ2-1|17|once
CASSQERTSGLYNEQFF
>TRBV4-3|TRBJ1-4|16|NA
CASSQINRDRGEKLFF
>TRBV19|TRBJ1-1|15|NA
CASSPRQGGSTEAFF
>TRBV28|TRBJ2-6|15|NA
CASRTGTSGANVLTF
>TRBV15|TRBJ1-1|14|NA
CATSPRARNTEAFF